This passage covers 12 T cell receptor beta chains from one sample sequenced in a study of CD8 T cells in ankylosing spondylitis. TCRdb recomputed calls from the 5' RACE reads with MiXCR, one row per CDR3 protein. The profile covers under 300,000 distinct CDR3 sequences, with about 10% appearing a single time and around 6.5% taken by the ten largest. The specimen sequenced was blood, either unsorted or a sorted T cell fraction (not recorded which). Receptors originate from a male donor with ankylosing spondylitis or in good health (not recorded which).

This clonotype appeared a few times. This rearrangement joins TRBV7-2 to TRBJ1-3; no clear D. The germline gives CDR1 SGHTA, CDR2 FQGNSA. This CDR3 comprises 14 residues. V lost 1 base, J lost 7 bases, and 11 bases lay in between. The CDR3 nucleotides are TGTGCCAGCAGCTTAGGAGAAAGGCTTAACACCATATATTTT. The encoded protein is CASSLGERLNTIYF. The full variable domain, with the rest looked up from reference TRBV7-2 and TRBJ1-3, is GAGVSQSPSNKVTEKGKDVELRCDPISGHTALYWYRQSLGQGLEFLIYFQGNSAPDKSGLPSDRFSAERTGGSVSTLTIQRTQQEDSAVYLCASSLGERLNTIYFGEGSWLTVV.

This clonotype was recorded many times. CDR3 sequence: CSVAKDTGELFF. The CDR3 nucleotides are TGCAGCGTTGCCAAGGATACCGGGGAGCTGTTTTTT. This sequence joins TRBV29-1 and TRBJ2-2; D gene ambiguous. This CDR3 spans 12 amino acids. CDR1 SQVTM and CDR2 ANQGSEA come from the germline V gene. Trimming stripped 4 bases from V and 5 bases from J, with 8 bases between.

The chain is built from TRBV4-2 and TRBJ2-7; D tentatively reads TRBD1 or TRBD2 (5 bases each). The CDR3 covers 13 residues. V was pared by 1 base and J by 10 bases, with 14 bases between. Germline CDR1 is LGHNA and CDR2 is YNFKEQ. The CDR3 DNA reads as TGTGCCAGCAGCCAAGCCAAGGACTGGGACCAGTACTTC. Amino acid sequence: CASSQAKDWDQYF.

This clonotype has just a few counts. V usage is TRBV5-1 and J usage is TRBJ2-5; D is undetermined. The CDR3 has 15 amino acids. The V and J ends lost 4 bases and 1 base respectively, with 14 bases between them. Per the germline V gene, CDR1 is SGHRS and CDR2 is YFSETQ. CDR3 in DNA: TGCGCCAGCAGCCAACAGATTACGATCCAAGAGACCCAGTACTTC. It yields the protein CASSQQITIQETQYF.

The chain has TRBV15 and TRBJ2-3, with D hard to call. The CDR3 sequence is 14 residues long. CDR1 is LNHNV and CDR2 is YYDKDF in the germline V gene (reference sequence). Trimming left V 0 bases short and J 4 bases short, with 8 bases between. The CDR3 DNA is TGTGCCACCAGCAGAGATAAGGCTCCAGATACGCAGTATTTT. Its protein is CATSRDKAPDTQYF.

The chain couples TRBV11-3 to TRBJ1-1, with a weak D call TRBD1 (5 bases). CDR1 and CDR2 from the germline V gene are SGHNT and YENEEA. CDR3 length: 14 residues. V lost 2 bases to trimming and J lost 2 bases, with 9 bases between them. CDR3 in DNA: TGTGCCAGCAGCTTAAATGGGGCCAACACTGAAGCTTTCTTT. Residues: CASSLNGANTEAFF.

The DNA for the CDR3 is TGTGCCACTCGAACAATACCAACGGCCCCGGTTGGGATCGAGCAGTACTTC. It specifies CATRTIPTAPVGIEQYF. The gene calls are TRBV10-3 and TRBJ2-7; no firm D call. Per the germline V gene, CDR1 is ENHRY and CDR2 is SYGVKD. V was trimmed by 10 bases and J by 6 bases, leaving 31 bases between them. CDR3 size: 17 residues.

The rearrangement joins TRBV27 to TRBJ1-3, with D perhaps matching TRBD1 (5 bases). CDR3 length equals 15 residues. V gave up 5 bases and J gave up 0 bases, with 11 bases separating them. CDR1 is MNHEY, CDR2 SMNVEV, per germline (reference sequence). The CDR3 sequence: CASSTAGFSGNTIYF. In DNA, the CDR3 is TGTGCCAGCAGTACCGCAGGGTTCTCTGGAAACACCATATATTTT.

The V call is TRBV21-1, the J call TRBJ2-1. TRBV21-1 constitutes a pseudogene. The CDR3 sequence is 12 residues long. CDR3 bases: TGTGCCAGCAGCTCTCCCAACAATGAGCAGTTCTTC. Translating gives CASSSPNNEQFF.

The V and J genes are TRBV20-1 and TRBJ2-1, with 8 bases fitting TRBD2. The CDR3 totals 17 residues. In germline, CDR1 is DFQATT, CDR2 SNEGSKA (reference sequence). Trimming at V came to 4 bases and at J to 5 bases, leaving 16 bases not matched to a gene. The CDR3 protein is CSAKTPGGPLSHNEQFF. CDR3 bases: TGCAGTGCTAAGACCCCGGGGGGGCCTCTCTCTCACAATGAGCAGTTCTTC.

Concerning this clonotype itself: A much larger clone sits a single nucleotide away, making a read error possible. The V call is TRBV29-1, the J call TRBJ1-5; 7 bases agree with TRBD1. Germline trimming cut 4 bases from V and 11 bases from J; bases unmatched to any gene: 11. The CDR3 extends over 13 amino acids. CDR1 is SQVTM and CDR2 is ANQGSEA in the germline V gene. The CDR3 bases are TGCAGCGTTGGAGACAGGAGGGGACAGTCCCAGCATTTT. Translation gives CSVGDRRGQSQHF. Combining the CDR3 with reference TRBV29-1 and TRBJ1-5 gives the whole variable domain SAVISQKPSRDICQRGTSLTIQCQVDSQVTMMFWYRQQPGQSLTLIATANQGSEATYESGFVIDKFPISRPNLTFSTLTVSNMSPEDSSIYLCSVGDRRGQSQHFGDGTRLSIL.

This clonotype showed up many times. The V gene is TRBV10-3, the J gene TRBJ2-1; maybe TRBD1 (6 bases). Germline V gives CDR1 ENHRY, CDR2 SYGVKD. This CDR3 region has 14 residues. Trimming cost V 4 bases and J 5 bases, with 12 bases left between them. CDR3: CAISGYRDNNEQFF. CDR3 DNA: TGTGCCATCAGTGGTTACAGGGATAACAATGAGCAGTTCTTC.